This T cell receptor beta chain was retrieved from a study of breast tumors, draining lymph nodes, adjacent tissues. The CDR3 spans 14 residues. CDR1 and CDR2 from the germline V gene are SGHTA and FQGNSA. Trimming removed 1 base from V and 10 bases from J; junction bases left unmatched: 4. TCRdb reanalysed the multiplex PCR reads using MiXCR and keeps one entry per CDR3 protein. In the table there are approximately 19,000 distinct CDR3 sequences, roughly 50% of which are singletons. This chain uses TRBV7-2 with TRBJ2-3; TRBD2 aligns across 11 bases. Specimen: breast tumor tissue. The TCR sequence derives from a female donor with breast cancer. Some clones in this sample may be carry-over from other donors' samples. The CDR3 bases are TGTGCCAGCAGCTTAGGGGGACTAGCGGCACCGCAGTATTTT. It translates to CASSLGGLAAPQYF.